This TCR beta chain was sequenced for a study of cytomegalovirus exposure and HLA in healthy donors. As to this clone: The antigen remains unidentified.

Whole-study findings and limits: Most CMV-associated TCR beta chains appeared HLA-restricted in a later analysis. According to the study, roughly 160 TCR beta chains were cytomegalovirus-associated.

PCR used 60 Vbeta primers and 13 Jbeta primers. Only in-frame clones appear in the TCRdb table, and some are missing; sequencing was by immunoSEQ multiplex PCR. The sample holds under 150,000 clones; 60% to 80% are singletons and the top ten take 4% to 6%. Input material: PBMCs. The sequence derives from a woman between 50 and 59 years old in good health and CMV-seronegative.

The CDR3 nucleotides read TGTGCCAGCAGTACCCTTCGACTAGCGACACAGCAAGAGACCCAGTACTTC. This gives the protein CASSTLRLATQQETQYF. The gene calls are TRBV28 and TRBJ2-5; 8 nucleotides agree with TRBD2. V lost 5 bases, J lost 2 bases, and 13 bases stayed unmatched. This CDR3 region has 17 residues. CDR1 is MDHEN, CDR2 SYDVKM, per germline.